This T cell receptor beta chain was recorded in a study of CD8+CD57+ T cells in acquired aplastic anemia. Study conclusions and caveats: Patients and controls shared 25 to 35 CD8+ CDR3 sequences, highly expressed in patients. Statistical testing detected no significant gap in CD8+ Simpson's diversity between patients and controls.

In patients chosen for sequencing, flow cytometry had shown CD8+CD57+ cell expansion. All patients had severe acquired aplastic anemia. Blood came from patients not yet given any therapy. This clonotype has at least ten counts. Its antigen is not known. According to the study, genomic DNA was the template for TCR beta VDJ and CDR3 profiling. In TCRdb, the reads were re-called with MiXCR into one record per CDR3 protein. Of roughly 250,000 distinct CDR3 sequences detected, around half appear once; the ten largest clones hold less than 9%. This CDR3 spans 21 amino acids. The germline V gene encodes CDR1 LNHNV and CDR2 YYDKDF (reference sequence). Trimming removed 1 base from V and 3 bases from J, with 30 bases in between.

The source material was sorted CD4+, CD8+, or CD8+CD57+ T cells (not recorded which) from PBMCs. The sequence was collected from a human donor with aplastic anemia. The V call is TRBV15, the J call TRBJ1-2; the D gene is possibly TRBD1 (6 bases). This chain's CDR3 is CATSRVGGPDFGRKKDYGYTF. The CDR3 region has the DNA TGTGCCACCAGCAGAGTAGGGGGGCCAGACTTCGGAAGGAAGAAGGACTATGGCTACACCTTC. The complete variable domain, with remaining parts taken from reference TRBV15 and TRBJ1-2, reads DAMVIQNPRYQVTQFGKPVTLSCSQTLNHNVMYWYQQKSSQAPKLLFHYYDKDFNNEADTPDNFQSRRPNTSFCFLDIRSPGLGDTAMYLCATSRVGGPDFGRKKDYGYTFGSGTRLTVV.